Each of the 10 T cell receptor beta chains below was sequenced from the same sample in a study of T cell responses to AZD1222 COVID-19 vaccine. Method: immunoSEQ multiplex PCR; TCRdb's copy keeps in-frame clones and lacks some. The data hold 120,000 to 150,000 clones, with more than 75% observed a single time. The input for sequencing was peripheral blood, taken on day 0 of MenACWY control vaccination. The receptor set was obtained from an adult in good health.

The gene calls are TRBV6-1 and TRBJ1-6; no clear D gene. Per the germline V gene, CDR1 is MNHNS and CDR2 is SASEGT. The CDR3 length is 14 residues. V lost 4 bases to trimming and J lost 6 bases, with 10 bases between them. CDR3 in DNA: TGTGCCAGCAGTGGAGCAGGCCCTAATTCACCCCTCCACTTT. Translation: CASSGAGPNSPLHF.

This rearrangement joins TRBV5-1 to TRBJ2-1; 8 nucleotides align to TRBD2. The CDR3 covers 15 residues. With V trimmed by 0 bases and J by 8 bases, 7 bases remained unmatched. Germline lookup yields CDR1 SGHRS and CDR2 YFSETQ. The CDR3 here is CASSLERTSLDEQFF. In DNA, the CDR3 is TGCGCCAGCAGCTTGGAAAGGACTAGCCTTGATGAGCAGTTCTTC.

This chain links TRBV5-4 with TRBJ2-3; 7 nucleotides align to TRBD1. Germline V gene lookup returns CDR1 SGHNT and CDR2 YYREEE (reference sequence). The junction had 0 bases not matched to a gene; V was cut back by 5 bases and J by 0 bases. The CDR3 has 13 residues. The CDR3 nucleotides read TGTGCCAGCAGGGACAGGAGCACAGATACGCAGTATTTT. Translating it yields CASRDRSTDTQYF.

V and J are TRBV10-1 and TRBJ2-3; D gene unclear. CDR1 is WNHNN and CDR2 is SYGVQD in the germline V gene (reference sequence). Trimming pared 2 bases from V and 0 bases from J, leaving 3 bases between. The CDR3 runs to 13 residues. The CDR3 is CASSEASTDTQYF. In DNA, the CDR3 is TGCGCCAGCAGTGAGGCTAGCACAGATACGCAGTATTTT.

The V gene is TRBV19, the J gene TRBJ2-4; the D call may be TRBD1 or TRBD2 (5 bases each). The length of the CDR3 is 16 residues. Trimming removed 4 bases from V and 6 bases from J, with 19 bases in between. Germline CDR1 is LNHDA and CDR2 is SQIVND (reference sequence). The chain's CDR3 is CASSTLGAPEGNIQYF. The CDR3, as DNA: TGTGCCAGTAGTACCCTCGGGGCGCCCGAGGGAAACATTCAGTACTTC. The full variable domain, completed using reference TRBV19 and TRBJ2-4, is DGGITQSPKYLFRKEGQNVTLSCEQNLNHDAMYWYRQDPGQGLRLIYYSQIVNDFQKGDIAEGYSVSREKKESFPLTVTSAQKNPTAFYLCASSTLGAPEGNIQYFGAGTRLSVL.

The genes are TRBV6-2 or TRBV6-3 and TRBJ1-5; possibly TRBD1 for D (6 bases). The CDR3 is made up of 14 amino acids. The V gene's germline CDR1 is MNHEY and CDR2 SVGEGT. Trimming cost V 0 bases and J 8 bases, with 11 bases left between them. The CDR3 bases are TGTGCCAGCAGTTACTCGGGGGGCGCGGAGCCCCAGCATTTT. Residues: CASSYSGGAEPQHF.

This clone turned up a few times. The CDR3 sequence: CASSDSGGRDSGNTIYF. The CDR3 DNA sequence: TGTGCCAGCAGTGACTCTGGGGGAAGGGACTCTGGAAACACCATATATTTT. The chain uses TRBV6-4 and TRBJ1-3; maybe TRBD1 (5 bases). CDR3 size: 17 residues. V lost 0 bases, J lost 0 bases, and 12 bases lay in between. Germline assignment: CDR1 MRHNA and CDR2 SNTAGT.

The CDR3, as DNA: TGTGCCAGTAGTAGGGCCCAACCGGGAAGTCAGCCCCAGCATTTT. Its protein is CASSRAQPGSQPQHF. The chain employs TRBV19 and TRBJ1-5; D is unresolved. This CDR3 contains 15 residues. V lost 4 bases and J lost 6, with 16 bases in between. CDR1 and CDR2 (germline): LNHDA, SQIVND (reference sequence).

This rearrangement joins TRBV7-2 to TRBJ1-2; D gene unclear. CDR3 size: 13 residues. The germline gives CDR1 SGHTA, CDR2 FQGNSA. V was clipped by 5 bases and J by 8 bases, with 15 bases between them. This CDR3 is CASSTMSLEGYTF. Written as DNA, the CDR3 is TGTGCCAGCAGCACCATGAGCCTTGAAGGCTACACCTTC.

This clone was recorded once. The J gene is TRBJ1-4, the V gene TRBV7-9; weak D call: TRBD1 (5 bases). The CDR3 covers 15 residues. With 0 bases removed from V and 5 bases from J, the gap between germline ends came to 10 bases. CDR1 and CDR2 (germline): SEHNR, FQNEAQ (reference sequence). The CDR3 loop is CASSLARRQNEKLFF. CDR3 in DNA: TGTGCCAGCAGCTTAGCGCGGAGACAGAATGAAAAACTGTTTTTT.